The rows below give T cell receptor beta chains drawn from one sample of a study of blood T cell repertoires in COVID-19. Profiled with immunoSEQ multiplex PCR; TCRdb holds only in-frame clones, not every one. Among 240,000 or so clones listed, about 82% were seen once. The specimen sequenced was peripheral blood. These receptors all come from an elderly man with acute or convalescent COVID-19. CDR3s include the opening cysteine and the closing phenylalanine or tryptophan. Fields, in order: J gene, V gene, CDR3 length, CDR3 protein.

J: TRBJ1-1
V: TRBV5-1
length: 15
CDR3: CASSSAGARNTEAFF

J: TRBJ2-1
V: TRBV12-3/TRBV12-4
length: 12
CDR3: CASSKLVGEQFF

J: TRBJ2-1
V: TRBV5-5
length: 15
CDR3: CASSLGGGGHREQFF

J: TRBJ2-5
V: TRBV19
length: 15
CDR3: CASSRRGPSAGTQYF

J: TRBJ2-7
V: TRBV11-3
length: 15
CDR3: CASSLEGVAGDEQYF

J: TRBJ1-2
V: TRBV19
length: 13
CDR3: CASSRDRMGGYTF

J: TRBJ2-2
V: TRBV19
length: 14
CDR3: CASRPGHRSGELFF

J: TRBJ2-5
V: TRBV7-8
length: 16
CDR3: CASSSGTSGSRETQYF

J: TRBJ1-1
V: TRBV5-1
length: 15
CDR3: CASRPGVGWETEAFF

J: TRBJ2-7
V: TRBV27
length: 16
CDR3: CASSGGLVGGSYEQYF

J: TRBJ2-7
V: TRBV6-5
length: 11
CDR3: CATQGTYEQYF

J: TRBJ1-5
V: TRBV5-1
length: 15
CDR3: CASSLGPGAGQPQHF

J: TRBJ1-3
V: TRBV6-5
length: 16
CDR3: CASSYSRQGGGNTIYF

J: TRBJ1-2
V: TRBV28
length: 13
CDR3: CASSFPGGLSYTF

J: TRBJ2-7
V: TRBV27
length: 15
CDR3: CASSLGLAGTYEQYF

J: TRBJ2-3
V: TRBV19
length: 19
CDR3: CASSAMNRARTSGGKTQYF

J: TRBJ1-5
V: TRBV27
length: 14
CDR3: CASSLMFRGQPQHF

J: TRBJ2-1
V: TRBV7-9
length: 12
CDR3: CASSLGPVEQFF

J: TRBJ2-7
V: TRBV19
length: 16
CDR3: CASSIRSSGSSYEQYF

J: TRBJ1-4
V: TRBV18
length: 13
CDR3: CASSPMAGEKLFF

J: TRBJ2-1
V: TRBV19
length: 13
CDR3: CASASGGYNEQFF

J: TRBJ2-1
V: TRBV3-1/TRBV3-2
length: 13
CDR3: CASRGTGRNEQFF

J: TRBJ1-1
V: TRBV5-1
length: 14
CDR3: CASTSLDKNTEAFF

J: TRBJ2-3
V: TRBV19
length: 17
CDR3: CASSILLAGPSTDTQYF

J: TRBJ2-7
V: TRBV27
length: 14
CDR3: CASSSWDRSYEQYF

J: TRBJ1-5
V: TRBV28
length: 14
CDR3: CASSSDGLYQPQHF

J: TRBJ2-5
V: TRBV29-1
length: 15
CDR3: CSVGLGGGFQETQYF

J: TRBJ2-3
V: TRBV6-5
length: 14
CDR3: CASMDRGRTDTQYF

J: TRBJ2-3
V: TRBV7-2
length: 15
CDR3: CASSFSRGGGDTQYF

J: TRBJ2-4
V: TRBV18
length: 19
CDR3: CASSPPGLAGGLAKNIQYF

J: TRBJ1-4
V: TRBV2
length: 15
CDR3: CASSDDNRVSVKLFF

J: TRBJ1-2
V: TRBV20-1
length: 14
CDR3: CSASTGGVVNGYTF

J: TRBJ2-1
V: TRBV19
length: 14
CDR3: CASSISGRAAEQFF

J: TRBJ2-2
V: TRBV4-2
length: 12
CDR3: CASSQVTGELFF

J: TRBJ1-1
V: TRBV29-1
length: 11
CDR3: CSASYRAEAFF

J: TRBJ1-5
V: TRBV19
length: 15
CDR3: CASRTSVRLNQPQHF

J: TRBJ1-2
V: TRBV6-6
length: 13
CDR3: CASSYKGNYGYTF

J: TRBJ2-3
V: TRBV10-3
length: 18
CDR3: CAISAPRETEYNTDTQYF

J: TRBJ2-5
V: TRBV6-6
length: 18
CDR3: CASSRTTNSLAGGETQYF

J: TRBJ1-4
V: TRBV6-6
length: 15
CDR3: CASISQGNRGEKLFF

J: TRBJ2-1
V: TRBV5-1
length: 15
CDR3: CASSSATGGQNEQFF

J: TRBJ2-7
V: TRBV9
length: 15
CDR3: CASSVASGSLDEQYF

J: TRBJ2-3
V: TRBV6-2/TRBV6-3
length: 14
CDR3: CASRPQGSTDTQYF

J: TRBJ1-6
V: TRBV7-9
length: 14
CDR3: CASSSARVGSPLHF

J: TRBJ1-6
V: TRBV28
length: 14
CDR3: CASSLRQGNSPLHF

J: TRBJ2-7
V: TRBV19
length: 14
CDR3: CASSSRTGVNEQYF

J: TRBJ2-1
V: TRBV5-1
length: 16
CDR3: CASSPGTSGGIEEQFF

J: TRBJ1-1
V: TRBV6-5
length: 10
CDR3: CATKNTEAFF

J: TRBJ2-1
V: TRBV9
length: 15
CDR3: CASSGLAGMYNEQFF

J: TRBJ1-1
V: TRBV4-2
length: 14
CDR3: CASSQDNLNTEAFF

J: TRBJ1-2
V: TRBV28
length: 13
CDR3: CASSENRGWGYTF

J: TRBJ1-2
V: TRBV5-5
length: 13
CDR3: CASSATVNYGYTF

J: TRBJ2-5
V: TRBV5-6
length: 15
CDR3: CASSTGLAGVGTQYF

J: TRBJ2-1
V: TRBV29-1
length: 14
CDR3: CSVTSGTGVYEQFF

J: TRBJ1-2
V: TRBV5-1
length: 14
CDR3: CASSQTDRDYGYTF

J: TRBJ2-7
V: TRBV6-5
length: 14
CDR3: CASSLGLAGREQYF